These 14 T cell receptor beta chains were sequenced from one sample in a study of T cells after yellow fever vaccination. TCRdb recomputed calls from the 5' RACE reads with MiXCR, one row per CDR3 protein. In the table there are 100,000 to 150,000 distinct CDR3 sequences, about 8.2% of which are singletons. This specimen consisted of CD8+ T cells sorted from PBMCs, obtained on the day of the yellow fever booster vaccination. The receptors were sampled from a man between 18 and 35 years old who received the YFV17D yellow fever vaccine.

The chain carries TRBV27 and TRBJ1-2, with D maybe TRBD1 (5 bases). Trimming removed 2 bases from V and 2 bases from J, with 9 bases in between. CDR3 length: 14 amino acids. Germline CDR1 reads MNHEY; CDR2 reads SMNVEV (reference sequence). Here the CDR3 reads CASSLGRVNYGYTF. The CDR3 DNA reads as TGTGCCAGCAGTTTAGGCAGGGTGAACTATGGCTACACCTTC.

This chain connects TRBV19 to TRBJ2-1; D may correspond to TRBD1 or TRBD2 (6 bases each). CDR1 and CDR2 from the germline V gene are LNHDA and SQIVND (reference sequence). V lost 2 bases to trimming and J lost 4 bases, with 12 bases between them. CDR3 length: 15 amino acids. DNA for the CDR3: TGTGCCAGTAGTATACTGGGGGGCCAATACAATGAGCAGTTCTTC. It specifies CASSILGGQYNEQFF. The full variable domain, in which reference TRBV19 and TRBJ2-1 provide the parts outside the CDR3, is DGGITQSPKYLFRKEGQNVTLSCEQNLNHDAMYWYRQDPGQGLRLIYYSQIVNDFQKGDIAEGYSVSREKKESFPLTVTSAQKNPTAFYLCASSILGGQYNEQFFGPGTRLTVL.

This chain joins TRBV2 and TRBJ2-3; no clear D. CDR1 and CDR2 (germline): SNHLY, FYNNEI. The CDR3 spans 8 residues. V was pared by 5 bases and J by 9 bases, with 0 bases between. CDR3 protein: CASSTQYF. The CDR3 nucleotides read TGTGCCAGCAGTACGCAGTATTTT.

This clonotype was seen many times. V and J are TRBV7-2 and TRBJ2-3, with 8 bases matching TRBD2. Losses at the gene ends were 2 bases for V and 5 bases for J; bases not matched to a gene: 12. The CDR3 is made up of 17 amino acids. CDR1 is SGHTA and CDR2 is FQGNSA in the germline V gene. The DNA of the CDR3 is TGTGCCAGCAGCTTACTTCGGGGGGGGCCTAACTTAGATACGCAGTATTTT. Protein sequence: CASSLLRGGPNLDTQYF.

The V gene is TRBV7-6, the J gene TRBJ2-2; D uncertain. V gave up 2 bases and J gave up 6 bases, with 10 bases separating them. The CDR3 runs 14 residues. The germline CDR1 and CDR2 sequences are SGHVS and FNYEAQ. The CDR3 DNA is TGTGCCAGCAGCTTAAATCTGGTCCCCGGGGAGCTGTTTTTT. It yields the protein CASSLNLVPGELFF. The whole variable domain, remainder taken from reference TRBV7-6 and TRBJ2-2, is GAGVSQSPRYKVTKRGQDVALRCDPISGHVSLYWYRQALGQGPEFLTYFNYEAQQDKSGLPNDRFSAERPEGSISTLTIQRTEQRDSAMYRCASSLNLVPGELFFGEGSRLTVL.

This clonotype occurred a few times. The chain carries TRBV19 and TRBJ2-7; either TRBD1 or TRBD2 may supply D (5 bases each). CDR3 length equals 14 residues. The V gene's germline CDR1 is LNHDA and CDR2 SQIVND (reference sequence). Trimming took 5 bases from V and 3 from J, leaving 14 bases between them. CDR3 in amino acids: CASSWSGRGYEQYF. Here the CDR3 DNA reads TGTGCCAGTAGTTGGTCAGGGAGAGGCTACGAGCAGTACTTC. Full variable domain (rest looked up from reference TRBV19 and TRBJ2-7): DGGITQSPKYLFRKEGQNVTLSCEQNLNHDAMYWYRQDPGQGLRLIYYSQIVNDFQKGDIAEGYSVSREKKESFPLTVTSAQKNPTAFYLCASSWSGRGYEQYFGPGTRLTVT.

This chain links TRBV7-9 with TRBJ1-2, with TRBD1 identical over 7 bases. V was clipped by 5 bases and J by 4 bases; unmatched bases: 7. Per germline, CDR1 SEHNR and CDR2 FQNEAQ (reference sequence). The CDR3 spans 14 residues. CDR3 loop: CASSQRDRAYGYTF. The CDR3 DNA reads TGTGCCAGCAGCCAGAGGGACAGAGCCTATGGCTACACCTTC.

This chain links TRBV27 with TRBJ2-2, with D uncertain. The CDR3 extends over 10 amino acids. Germline values: CDR1 MNHEY, CDR2 SMNVEV (reference sequence). Trimming stripped 9 bases from V and 6 bases from J, with 5 bases between. The CDR3 region is CASGAGELFF. For the CDR3, the DNA is TGTGCCAGTGGTGCCGGGGAGCTGTTTTTT.

This clonotype has at least ten counts. This chain's CDR3 is CASSQIAGGSYNEQFF. The CDR3 region has the DNA TGCGCCAGCAGCCAGATAGCGGGGGGGTCCTACAATGAGCAGTTCTTC. This chain links TRBV4-1 with TRBJ2-1, with 11 positions matching TRBD2. This CDR3 contains 16 residues. CDR1 MGHRA and CDR2 YSYEKL come from the germline V gene. V lost 3 bases to trimming and J lost 1 base; unmatched junction nucleotides: 2.

This clonotype appeared a few times. The J gene is TRBJ2-3, the V gene TRBV6-6; 13 bases are shared with TRBD2. The germline CDR1 and CDR2 sequences are MNHNY and SVGAGI (reference sequence). The CDR3 has 15 amino acids. J lost 2 bases, V lost 6 bases, and 2 bases had no gene match. The CDR3 sequence: CASRGLAGITDTQYF. The CDR3 nucleotides are TGTGCCAGCAGGGGACTAGCGGGGATCACAGATACGCAGTATTTT.

This chain joins TRBV7-2 and TRBJ2-1, with D uncertain. The germline V gene encodes CDR1 SGHTA and CDR2 FQGNSA. With 0 bases removed from V and 9 bases from J, the gap between germline ends came to 9 bases. CDR3 size: 13 residues. Here the CDR3 DNA reads TGTGCCAGCAGCTTAGCGCTATCAACTGAGCAGTTCTTC. This translates into CASSLALSTEQFF.

V and J are TRBV9 and TRBJ2-3; tentatively, D is TRBD2 (5 bases). Deletions cut 4 bases from V and 3 bases from J, with 18 bases between. Germline V gene lookup returns CDR1 SGDLS and CDR2 YYNGEE. This CDR3 has 16 residues. CDR3 amino acids: CASSRYAGSITDTQYF. The CDR3 DNA reads as TGTGCCAGCAGCAGATACGCGGGTAGTATAACAGATACGCAGTATTTT. The full variable domain, with the rest looked up from reference TRBV9 and TRBJ2-3, is DSGVTQTPKHLITATGQRVTLRCSPRSGDLSVYWYQQSLDQGLQFLIQYYNGEERAKGNILERFSAQQFPDLHSELNLSSLELGDSALYFCASSRYAGSITDTQYFGPGTRLTVL.

The rearrangement links TRBV7-9 to TRBJ2-6, with D hard to call. The CDR3 has 15 residues. The germline CDR1 and CDR2 sequences are SEHNR and FQNEAQ (reference sequence). The V gene lost 5 bases and the J gene lost 4 bases, with 12 bases spanning the gap. The CDR3 coding sequence is TGTGCCAGCAGCCTAATAGTGTCCGGGGCCAACGTCCTGACTTTC. Its translation is CASSLIVSGANVLTF.

This clonotype occurred a few times. V and J are TRBV7-2 and TRBJ2-3; D gene unclear. The ends were cut back, 7 bases at V and 5 bases at J, with 10 bases in the middle. The germline V gene has CDR1 SGHTA and CDR2 FQGNSA. The CDR3 totals 12 residues. The DNA for the CDR3 is TGTGCCAGCACCAACGAGGTAGATACGCAGTATTTT. Protein: CASTNEVDTQYF.